This T cell receptor (beta chain) came from a study of cytomegalovirus exposure and HLA in healthy donors. PCR employed 60 Vbeta and 13 Jbeta primers. Sequencing was performed with immunoSEQ multiplex PCR; in TCRdb, only in-frame clones are kept and a portion is missing. Among almost 90,000 clones listed, 85% were seen once. Of note for this clone: Its antigen is not known.

Germline V gene lookup returns CDR1 SGHRS and CDR2 YFSETQ. The length of the CDR3 is 15 residues. Trimming left V 0 bases short and J 5 bases short, with 11 bases between. Overall study findings and caveats: Researchers reported that three CMV-associated chains were confirmed in vitro as CMV antigen-specific.

Sequencing input: PBMCs. This chain links TRBV5-1 with TRBJ1-4, with a tentative D call TRBD1 (5 bases). This clonotype originated in a man aged 35-49 years in good health and CMV-seropositive. The CDR3, as DNA: TGCGCCAGCAGCTTGGGTGCACGACAGAATGAAAAACTGTTTTTT. Amino acids: CASSLGARQNEKLFF.